The rows below give T cell receptor beta chains drawn from one sample of a study of blood T cell repertoires in COVID-19. Assay used: immunoSEQ multiplex PCR; TCRdb lists only in-frame clones, some missing. Found here are 270,000 or so clones, 86% of them singletons; the top ten hold roughly 2.6%. Input material: PBMCs or T cells enriched from blood (not recorded which). The receptors come from a woman younger than 35 who had recovered from COVID-19. CDR3s include the opening cysteine and the closing phenylalanine or tryptophan. The D gene is left open where the match is weak. Expanded clones get a size class; other rows say once, few or many, or leave the size out.

TRBD1 TRBJ1-2 TRBV5-5 . CASSLLVETGKSGYTF
TRBD2 TRBJ2-7 TRBV11-3 . CASSLGAGVSYEQYF
TRBD2 TRBJ2-7 TRBV27 few CASSGISGRDAYEQYF
TRBD2 TRBJ2-2 TRBV5-1 . CASSLRLAGDSGELFF
TRBD2 TRBJ2-1 TRBV19 . CASSISAGGSYNEQFF
. TRBJ2-7 TRBV7-2 once CASSLAPRYEQYF
TRBD2 TRBJ2-7 TRBV29-1 . CSGMGLVDYEQYF
TRBD1 TRBJ2-1 TRBV19 . CASSIERGGNFYNEQFF
. TRBJ1-5 TRBV24-1 . CATHGGGNQPQHF
TRBD2 TRBJ2-5 TRBV7-9 . CASSVLRDYFQETQYF
. TRBJ1-3 TRBV9 . CASSVAPMGSSGNTIYF
TRBD1 TRBJ2-7 TRBV7-2 . CASSRDRGRYEQYF
. TRBJ1-3 TRBV10-3 . CAISDLGQPSRYF
TRBD1 TRBJ1-5 TRBV7-9 . CASSLGAGGSNQPQHF
. TRBJ2-7 TRBV4-3 . CASSRGVLTGYEQYF
TRBD2 TRBJ2-1 TRBV11-2 . CASSLNRASGSYNEQFF
. TRBJ2-7 TRBV2 . CASNARGYEQYF
. TRBJ1-4 TRBV4-1 few CASSQDRPGLEKLFF
. TRBJ1-1 TRBV27 . CASSIGGLNTEAFF
TRBD1 TRBJ1-4 TRBV11-2 . CASSVRDRTNEKLFF
TRBD2 TRBJ2-3 TRBV6-5 . CASSKWEGWTDTQYF
TRBD2 TRBJ2-7 TRBV7-2 . CASSSEAGGSYEQYF
. TRBJ1-2 TRBV27 once CASSLIGRGNYGYTF
. TRBJ1-3 TRBV11-2 once CASSLDFGRNYGNTIYF
TRBD1 . TRBV4-1 . CASSQVGGKYQETQYF
. TRBJ2-7 TRBV7-2 . CASSFGGPPYEQYF
. TRBJ2-3 TRBV18 . CASSPSRDTQYF
. TRBJ1-6 TRBV25-1 . CASSEFRGKNSPLHF
TRBD2 TRBJ2-5 TRBV15 . CATSRYPWGGGTVETQYF
TRBD2 TRBJ2-7 TRBV15 . CATSTQAGASYEQYF
. TRBJ1-6 TRBV19 . CASSISWDKTPLHF
TRBD2 TRBJ2-2 TRBV28 . CASGELLAGGRGELFF